This TCR beta chain was captured in a study of cytomegalovirus exposure and HLA in healthy donors. Study-wide points: Among TCR beta chains of equal frequency, HLA-associated ones were more clonally expanded in a later analysis. Cytomegalovirus association was listed for 170 or so TCR beta chains.

V shed 1 base and J shed 2 bases, with 11 bases lying between them. Germline CDR1 is MGHRA and CDR2 is YSYEKL. The CDR3 covers 15 residues. The primer mix had 60 Vbeta and 13 Jbeta primers. Clones were read by immunoSEQ multiplex PCR, and TCRdb kept only the in-frame ones, dropping some. The sample has more than 100,000 clones, 65% to 85% seen once. To note about this clone: Its specificity is not known.

This chain joins TRBV4-1 and TRBJ2-5; D not certain. Sample: PBMCs. The source of this sequence is a middle-aged man in good health and CMV-seronegative. The CDR3 reads CASSQGAVRQETQYF. CDR3 coding DNA: TGCGCCAGCAGCCAAGGGGCCGTGAGACAAGAGACCCAGTACTTC.